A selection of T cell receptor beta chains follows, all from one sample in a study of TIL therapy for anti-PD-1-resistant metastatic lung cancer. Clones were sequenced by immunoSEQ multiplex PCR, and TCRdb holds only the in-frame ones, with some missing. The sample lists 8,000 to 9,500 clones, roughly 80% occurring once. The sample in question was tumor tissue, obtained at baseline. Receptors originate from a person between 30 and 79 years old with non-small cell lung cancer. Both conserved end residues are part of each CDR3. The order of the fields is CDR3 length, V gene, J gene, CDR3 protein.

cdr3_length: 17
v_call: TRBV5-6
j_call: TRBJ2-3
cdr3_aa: CASSSGRGGSSTDTQYF

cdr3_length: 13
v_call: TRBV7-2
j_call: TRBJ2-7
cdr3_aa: CASSLALGYEQYF

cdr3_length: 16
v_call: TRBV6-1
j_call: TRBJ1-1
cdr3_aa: CASSEAWTGKNTEAFF

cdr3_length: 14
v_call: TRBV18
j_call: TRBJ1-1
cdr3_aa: CASSLTGEGTEAFF

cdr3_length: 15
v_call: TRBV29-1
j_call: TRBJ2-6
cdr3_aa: CSVELGGSGANVLTF

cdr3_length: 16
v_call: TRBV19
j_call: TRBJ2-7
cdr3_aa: CASSPLGTSGTYEQYF

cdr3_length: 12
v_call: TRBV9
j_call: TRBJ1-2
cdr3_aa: CASRRQEYGYTF

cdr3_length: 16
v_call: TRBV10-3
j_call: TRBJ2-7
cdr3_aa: CAITEFDNGTAYEQYF

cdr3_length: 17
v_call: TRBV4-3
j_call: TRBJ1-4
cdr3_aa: CASSLGQAGATNEKLFF

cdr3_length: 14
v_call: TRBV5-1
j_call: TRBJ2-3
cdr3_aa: CASSYERVTDTQYF

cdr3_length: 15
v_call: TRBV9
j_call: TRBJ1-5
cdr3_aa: CASSPHGSYNQPQHF

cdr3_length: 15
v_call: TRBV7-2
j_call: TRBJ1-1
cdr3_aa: CASSLAGGLNTEAFF

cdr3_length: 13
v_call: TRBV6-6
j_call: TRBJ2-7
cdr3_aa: CASSQSGAYEQYF

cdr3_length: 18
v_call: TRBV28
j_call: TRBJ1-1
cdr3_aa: CASSLFSAQSGKVTEAFF

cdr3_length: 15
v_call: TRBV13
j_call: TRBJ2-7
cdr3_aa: CASSLEREGTYEQYF

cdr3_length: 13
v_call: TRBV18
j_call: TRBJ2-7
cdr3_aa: CASSPGRAYEQYF

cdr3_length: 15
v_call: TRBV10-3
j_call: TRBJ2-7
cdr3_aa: CAISEMAVNSYEQYF

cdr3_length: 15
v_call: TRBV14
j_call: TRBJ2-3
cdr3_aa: CASSQEGPGTDTQYF

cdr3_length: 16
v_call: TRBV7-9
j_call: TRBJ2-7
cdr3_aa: CASSHPRDRGSYEQYF

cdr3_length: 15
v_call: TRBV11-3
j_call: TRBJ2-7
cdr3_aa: CASSPGGATLDEQYF

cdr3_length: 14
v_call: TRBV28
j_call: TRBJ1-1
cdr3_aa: CASSPGDLNTEAFF

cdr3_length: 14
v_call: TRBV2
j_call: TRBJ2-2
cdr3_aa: CASSDTENTGELFF

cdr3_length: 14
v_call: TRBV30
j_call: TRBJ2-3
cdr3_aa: CAWSSTSALDTQYF

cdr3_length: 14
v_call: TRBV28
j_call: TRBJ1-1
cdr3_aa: CASSRFRPNTEAFF

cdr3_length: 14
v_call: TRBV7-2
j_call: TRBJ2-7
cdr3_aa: CASSLGQPVSEQYF

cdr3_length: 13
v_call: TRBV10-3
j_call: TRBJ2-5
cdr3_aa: CAISNLLGETQYF

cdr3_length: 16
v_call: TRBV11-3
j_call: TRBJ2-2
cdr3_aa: CASSTRTGGRTGELFF

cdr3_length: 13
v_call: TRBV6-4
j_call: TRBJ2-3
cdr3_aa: CASSSGFSDTQYF

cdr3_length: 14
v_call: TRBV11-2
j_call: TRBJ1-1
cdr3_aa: CASSLVPGSTEAFF

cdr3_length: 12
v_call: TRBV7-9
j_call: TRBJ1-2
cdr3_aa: CASSSNEPDYTF

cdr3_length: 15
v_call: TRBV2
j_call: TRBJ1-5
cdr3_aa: CASSAGQFSNQPQHF

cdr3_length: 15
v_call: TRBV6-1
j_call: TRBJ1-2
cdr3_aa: CASVQGVQFNYGYTF

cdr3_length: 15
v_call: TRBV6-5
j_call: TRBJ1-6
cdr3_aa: CASSNHGQWDSPLHF

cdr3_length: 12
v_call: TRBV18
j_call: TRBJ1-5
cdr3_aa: CASSTSNQPQHF

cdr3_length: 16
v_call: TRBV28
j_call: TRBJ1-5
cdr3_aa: CASSFRVGASNQPQHF

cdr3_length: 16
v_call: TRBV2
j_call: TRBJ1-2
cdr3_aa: CASRQAGGGGGYGYTF

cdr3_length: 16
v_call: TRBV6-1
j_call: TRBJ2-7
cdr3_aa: CASSEVGSGSPYEQYF

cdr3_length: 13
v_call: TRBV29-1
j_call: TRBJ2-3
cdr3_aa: CSVRPTSGGTQYF

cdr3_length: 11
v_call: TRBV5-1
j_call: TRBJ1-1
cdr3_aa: CASSLNTEAFF

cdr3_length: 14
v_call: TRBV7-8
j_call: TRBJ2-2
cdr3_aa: CASSLSYHTGELFF